This T cell receptor beta chain appears in the sequencing data of a study of cytomegalovirus exposure and HLA in healthy donors. The PCR contained 60 Vbeta and 13 Jbeta primers. Method: immunoSEQ multiplex PCR; TCRdb's copy keeps in-frame clones and lacks some. The sample contains over 200,000 clones, about 89% of which appear only once. The V and J ends lost 1 base and 3 bases, in that order; junction bases with no gene match: 5. There are 15 residues in the CDR3. CDR1 SGHVS and CDR2 FQNEAQ come from the germline V gene. Sample: PBMCs. The receptor was derived from a young woman in good health and CMV-seronegative. The chain employs TRBV7-8 and TRBJ1-2, with TRBD1 matching over 7 bases. The CDR3 here is CASSLEEGAYYGYTF. The CDR3 DNA reads TGTGCCAGCAGCTTAGAGGAGGGGGCTTACTATGGCTACACCTTC.